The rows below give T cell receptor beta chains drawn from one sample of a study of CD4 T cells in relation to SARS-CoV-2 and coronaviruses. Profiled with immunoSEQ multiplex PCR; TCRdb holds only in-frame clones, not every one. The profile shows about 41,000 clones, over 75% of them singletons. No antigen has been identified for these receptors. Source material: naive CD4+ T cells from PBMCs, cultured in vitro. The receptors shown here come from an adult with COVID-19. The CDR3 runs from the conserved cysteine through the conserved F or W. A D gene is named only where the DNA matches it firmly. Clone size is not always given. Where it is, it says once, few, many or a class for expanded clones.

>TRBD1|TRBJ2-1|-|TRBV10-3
TGTGCCATCAGTGGGACAGGGAGCGGACCCTCCTACAATGAGCAGTTCTTC
CAISGTGSGPSYNEQFF
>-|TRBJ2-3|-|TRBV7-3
TGTGCCAGCGGGCATTCAAGCACAGATACGCAGTATTTT
CASGHSSTDTQYF
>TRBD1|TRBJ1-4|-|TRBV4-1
TGCGCCAGCAGCCAAACCGGGACAGGGGGTGAAAAACTGTTTTTT
CASSQTGTGGEKLFF
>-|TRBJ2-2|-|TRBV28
TGTGCCAGCATTTCAACCACCGGGGAGCTGTTTTTT
CASISTTGELFF
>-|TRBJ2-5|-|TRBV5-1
TGCGCCAGCAGCCTCCTTCTGGGGGCACAAGAGACCCAGTACTTC
CASSLLLGAQETQYF
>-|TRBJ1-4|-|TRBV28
TGTGCCACCTTGATGCAGGGGATCGGAAAACTGTTTTTT
CATLMQGIGKLFF
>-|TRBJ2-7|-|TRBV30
TGTGCCTGGAGTCCCCGAATGGATGGCGAGCAGTACTTC
CAWSPRMDGEQYF
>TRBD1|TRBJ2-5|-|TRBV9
TGTGCCAGCTCCTCGGACAGGGCAAGACAAGAGACCCAGTACTTC
CASSSDRARQETQYF
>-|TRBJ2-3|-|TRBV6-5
TGTGCCAGCAGCGGACAGAACACAGATACGCAGTATTTT
CASSGQNTDTQYF
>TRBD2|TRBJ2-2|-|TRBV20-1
TGCAGTGCTAGTTGGCGGGAGGGAAGCACCGGGGAGCTGTTTTTT
CSASWREGSTGELFF
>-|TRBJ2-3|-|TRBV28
TGTGCCAGCATGGAGCTCACAGATACGCAGTATTTT
CASMELTDTQYF
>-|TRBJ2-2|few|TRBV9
TGTGCCAGCAGCGTGATCGGGGGGAACACCGGGGAGCTGTTTTTT
CASSVIGGNTGELFF
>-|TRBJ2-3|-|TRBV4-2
TGTGCCAGCAGCCAGGTGGGACTCTTCACAGATACGCAGTATTTT
CASSQVGLFTDTQYF
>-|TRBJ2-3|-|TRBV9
TGTGCCAGCAGCCGGACGGTGAGCACAGATACGCAGTATTTT
CASSRTVSTDTQYF
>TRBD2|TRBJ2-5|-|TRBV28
TGTGCCAGCCCCCCCGGGGGGAGCCCTCAAGAGACCCAGTACTTC
CASPPGGSPQETQYF
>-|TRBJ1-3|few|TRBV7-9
TGTGCCAGCAACATGGCACAGGAGGGGAACACCATATATTTT
CASNMAQEGNTIYF
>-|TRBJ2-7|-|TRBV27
TGTGCCAGCAGCCGACAGTTCGACGAGCAGTACTTC
CASSRQFDEQYF
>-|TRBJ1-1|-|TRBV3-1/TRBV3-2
TGTGCCAGCAGCCAAGCGGGGCACAGGAACACTGAAGCTTTCTTT
CASSQAGHRNTEAFF
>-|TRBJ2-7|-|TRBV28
TGTGCCAGCAGTCACAGGGTTTCCTACGAGCAGTACTTC
CASSHRVSYEQYF
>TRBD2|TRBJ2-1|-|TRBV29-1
TGCAGCGTTGAAATGGCCCATCTGGTAGCGGGAGACCGAGCTGAGTTCTTC
CSVEMAHLVAGDRAEFF
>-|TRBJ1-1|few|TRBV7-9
TGTGCCAGCAGCTTAGAGGGTAAAGGGTCAGAAGCTTTCTTT
CASSLEGKGSEAFF
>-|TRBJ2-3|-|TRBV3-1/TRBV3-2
TGTGCCAGCAGCCAAGGACCAAACCCCCCGGAAGATACGCAGTATTTT
CASSQGPNPPEDTQYF
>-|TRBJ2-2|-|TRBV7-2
TGTGCCAGCAGCTTAGCGGGACTCCATAACACCGGGGAGCTGTTTTTT
CASSLAGLHNTGELFF
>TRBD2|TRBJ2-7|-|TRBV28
TGTGCCAGCACCATAGCGGGAGGCTCCTACGAGCAGTACTTC
CASTIAGGSYEQYF
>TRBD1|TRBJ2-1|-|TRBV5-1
TGCGCCAGCAGCCCCGCCGGGGACAGGGCGTTGAGTGAGCAGTTCTTC
CASSPAGDRALSEQFF
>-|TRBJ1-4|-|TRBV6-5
TGTGCCAGCAGGAAATCCGGGACAACTAATGAAAAACTGTTTTTT
CASRKSGTTNEKLFF
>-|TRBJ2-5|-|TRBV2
TGTGCCAGCAGCAAGGGGGAGACCCAGTACTTC
CASSKGETQYF
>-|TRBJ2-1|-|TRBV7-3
TGTGCCAGCAGCGCCTCAGGGAAATACAATGAGCAGTTCTTC
CASSASGKYNEQFF
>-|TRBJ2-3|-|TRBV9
TGTGCCAGCAGCGCCTCCCGCACAGATACGCAGTATTTT
CASSASRTDTQYF
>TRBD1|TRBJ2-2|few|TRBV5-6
TGTGCCAGCAGCGGTGGACCAACAGGGGGCAGCGGCACCGGGGAGCTGTTTTTT
CASSGGPTGGSGTGELFF
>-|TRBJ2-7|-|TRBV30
TGTGCCTGGAGTGTTGGCCTGGGGGGCGAGTGGGACGAGCAGTACTTC
CAWSVGLGGEWDEQYF
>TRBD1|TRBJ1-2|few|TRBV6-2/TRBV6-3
TGTGCCAGCACCCCCTTGGACAGGGATAACTATGGCTACACCTTC
CASTPLDRDNYGYTF
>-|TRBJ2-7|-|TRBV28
TGTGCCAGCAGTTTCCAGGCCCCCTACGAGCAGTACTTC
CASSFQAPYEQYF
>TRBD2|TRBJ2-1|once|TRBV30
TGTGCCTGGAGTGTGGTGAGCGGGAGACTCAATGAGCAGTTCTTC
CAWSVVSGRLNEQFF
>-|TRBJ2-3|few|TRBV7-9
TGTGCCAGCAGCTCCGTGACTAGATCCACAGATACGCAGTATTTT
CASSSVTRSTDTQYF
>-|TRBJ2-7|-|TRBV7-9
TGTGCCAGCAGCTTTGGGTCTGAATCCTACGAGCAGTACTTC
CASSFGSESYEQYF
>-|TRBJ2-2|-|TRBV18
TGTGCCAGCTCGCTCATGGACAGCCTTAACACCGGGGAGCTGTTTTTT
CASSLMDSLNTGELFF
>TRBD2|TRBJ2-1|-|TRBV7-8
TGTGCCAGCAGCCCGCGGACTAGCGGGAGCTACAATGAGCAGTTCTTC
CASSPRTSGSYNEQFF
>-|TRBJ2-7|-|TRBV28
TGTGCCAGCAGTTTACAGGGCTACGAGCAGTACTTC
CASSLQGYEQYF
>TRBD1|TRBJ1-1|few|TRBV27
TGTGCCAGCAGTCTGACAGGGCTGAACACTGAAGCTTTCTTT
CASSLTGLNTEAFF
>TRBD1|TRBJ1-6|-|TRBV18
TGTGCCAGCTCCCTCGGACAGGGCAATAATTCACCCCTCCACTTT
CASSLGQGNNSPLHF
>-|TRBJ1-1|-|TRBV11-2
TGTGCCAGCAGCTTATGGAGGGAGAACACTGAAGCTTTCTTT
CASSLWRENTEAFF
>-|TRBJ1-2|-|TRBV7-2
TGTGCCAGCAGCGTAGGGGTCCCGAGCACGGATGGCTACACCTTC
CASSVGVPSTDGYTF
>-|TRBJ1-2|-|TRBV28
TGTGCCAGCAGTTTGCTATACTATGGCTACACCTTC
CASSLLYYGYTF